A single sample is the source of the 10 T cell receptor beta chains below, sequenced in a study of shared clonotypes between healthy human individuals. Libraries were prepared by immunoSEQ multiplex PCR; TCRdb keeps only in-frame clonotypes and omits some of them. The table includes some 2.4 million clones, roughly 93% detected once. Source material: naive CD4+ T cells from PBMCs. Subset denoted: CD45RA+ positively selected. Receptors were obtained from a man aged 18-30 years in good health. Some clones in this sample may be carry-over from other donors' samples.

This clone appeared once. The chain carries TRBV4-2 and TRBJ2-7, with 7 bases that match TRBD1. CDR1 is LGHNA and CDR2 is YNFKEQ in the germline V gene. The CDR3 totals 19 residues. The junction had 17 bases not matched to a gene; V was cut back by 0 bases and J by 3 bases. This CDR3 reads CASSQEINGQAFLLYEQYF. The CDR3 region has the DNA TGTGCCAGCAGCCAAGAAATTAACGGACAGGCCTTTCTCCTCTACGAGCAGTACTTC.

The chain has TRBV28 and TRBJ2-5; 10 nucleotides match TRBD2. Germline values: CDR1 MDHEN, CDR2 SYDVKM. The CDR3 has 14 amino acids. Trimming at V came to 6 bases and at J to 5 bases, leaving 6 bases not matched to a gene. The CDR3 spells CASRERGGWETQYF. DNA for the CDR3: TGTGCCAGCAGAGAGCGGGGGGGCTGGGAGACCCAGTACTTC. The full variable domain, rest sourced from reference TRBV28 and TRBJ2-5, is DVKVTQSSRYLVKRTGEKVFLECVQDMDHENMFWYRQDPGLGLRLIYFSYDVKMKEKGDIPEGYSVSREKKERFSLILESASTNQTSMYLCASRERGGWETQYFGPGTRLLVL.

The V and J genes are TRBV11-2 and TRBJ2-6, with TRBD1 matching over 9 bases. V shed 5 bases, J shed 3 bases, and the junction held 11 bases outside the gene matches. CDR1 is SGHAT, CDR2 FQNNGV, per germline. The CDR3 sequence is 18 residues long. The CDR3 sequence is CASSLRTGAPVGANVLTF. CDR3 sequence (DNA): TGTGCCAGCAGCCTACGGACAGGGGCACCTGTTGGGGCCAACGTCCTGACTTTC.

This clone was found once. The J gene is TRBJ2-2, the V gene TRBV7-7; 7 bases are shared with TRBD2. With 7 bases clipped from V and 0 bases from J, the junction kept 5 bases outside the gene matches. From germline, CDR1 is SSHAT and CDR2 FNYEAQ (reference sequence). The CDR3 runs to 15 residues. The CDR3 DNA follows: TGTGCCAGCACCCCTAGCGGAACGAACACCGGGGAGCTGTTTTTT. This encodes CASTPSGTNTGELFF.

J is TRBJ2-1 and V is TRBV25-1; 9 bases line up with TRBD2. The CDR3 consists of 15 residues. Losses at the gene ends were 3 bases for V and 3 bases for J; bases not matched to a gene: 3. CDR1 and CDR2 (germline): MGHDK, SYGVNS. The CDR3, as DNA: TGTGCCAGCAGTGACTCTAGCGGGAACTACAATGAGCAGTTCTTC. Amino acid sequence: CASSDSSGNYNEQFF.

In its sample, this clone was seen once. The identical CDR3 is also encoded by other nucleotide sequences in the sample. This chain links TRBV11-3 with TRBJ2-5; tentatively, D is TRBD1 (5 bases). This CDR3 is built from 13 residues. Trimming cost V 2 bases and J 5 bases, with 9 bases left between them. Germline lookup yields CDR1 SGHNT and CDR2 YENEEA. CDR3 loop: CASSLSSGETQYF. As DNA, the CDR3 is TGTGCCAGCAGCTTAAGCTCAGGGGAGACCCAGTACTTC.

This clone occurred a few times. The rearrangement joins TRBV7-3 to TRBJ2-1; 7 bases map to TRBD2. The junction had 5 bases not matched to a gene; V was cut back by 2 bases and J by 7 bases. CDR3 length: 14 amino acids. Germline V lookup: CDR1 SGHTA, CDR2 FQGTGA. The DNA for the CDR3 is TGTGCCAGCAGCTTAGGCGGGAGTAAGAATGAGCAGTTCTTC. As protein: CASSLGGSKNEQFF. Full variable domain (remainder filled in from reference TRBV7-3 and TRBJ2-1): GAGVSQTPSNKVTEKGKYVELRCDPISGHTALYWYRQSLGQGPEFLIYFQGTGAADDSGLPNDRFFAVRPEGSVSTLKIQRTERGDSAVYLCASSLGGSKNEQFFGPGTRLTVL.

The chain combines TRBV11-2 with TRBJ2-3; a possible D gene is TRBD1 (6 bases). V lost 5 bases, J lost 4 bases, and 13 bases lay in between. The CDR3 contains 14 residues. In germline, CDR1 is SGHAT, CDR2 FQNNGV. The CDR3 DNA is TGTGCCAGCAGCACCAGGGGTGAGGCAGATACGCAGTATTTT. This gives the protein CASSTRGEADTQYF.

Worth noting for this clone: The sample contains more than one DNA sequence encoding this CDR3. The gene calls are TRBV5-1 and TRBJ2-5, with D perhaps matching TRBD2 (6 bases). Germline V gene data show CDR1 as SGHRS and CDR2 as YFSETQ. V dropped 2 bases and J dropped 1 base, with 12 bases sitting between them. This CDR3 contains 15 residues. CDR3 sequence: CASSFGGGRQETQYF. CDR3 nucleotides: TGCGCCAGCAGCTTTGGGGGAGGCCGCCAAGAGACCCAGTACTTC.

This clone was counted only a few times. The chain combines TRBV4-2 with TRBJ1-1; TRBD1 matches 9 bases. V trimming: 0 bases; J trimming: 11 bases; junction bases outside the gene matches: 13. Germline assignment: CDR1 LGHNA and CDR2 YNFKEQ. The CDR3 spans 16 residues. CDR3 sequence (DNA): TGTGCCAGCAGCCAAGATCATACCGGACAGGGGTCGCTTGCTTTCTTT. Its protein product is CASSQDHTGQGSLAFF.